The entry below gives a single T cell receptor beta chain sequence along with its context. At one end the junction does not follow the germline gene, possibly because of a read error. This CDR3 region has 13 residues. CDR1 and CDR2 from the germline V gene are SSHAT and FNYEAQ (reference sequence). The sample originates from a study of blood T cell repertoires in COVID-19. Study at large: Acute and convalescent COVID-19 specimens originated in the United States, Italy and Spain.

Measured with immunoSEQ multiplex PCR; TCRdb has only the in-frame clones, and not every one. The sample has approximately 350,000 clones, roughly 87% seen once. The gene calls are TRBV7-7 and TRBJ2-5, with D possibly TRBD1 on 5 matching bases. The specimen sequenced was PBMCs or T cells enriched from blood (not recorded which). The sequence derives from a woman aged 45-65 years who had recovered from COVID-19. The DNA of the CDR3 is TGTGCTAGCAGCCAACAGGATCAAGAGACCCAGTACTTC. This sequence encodes CASSQQDQETQYF.